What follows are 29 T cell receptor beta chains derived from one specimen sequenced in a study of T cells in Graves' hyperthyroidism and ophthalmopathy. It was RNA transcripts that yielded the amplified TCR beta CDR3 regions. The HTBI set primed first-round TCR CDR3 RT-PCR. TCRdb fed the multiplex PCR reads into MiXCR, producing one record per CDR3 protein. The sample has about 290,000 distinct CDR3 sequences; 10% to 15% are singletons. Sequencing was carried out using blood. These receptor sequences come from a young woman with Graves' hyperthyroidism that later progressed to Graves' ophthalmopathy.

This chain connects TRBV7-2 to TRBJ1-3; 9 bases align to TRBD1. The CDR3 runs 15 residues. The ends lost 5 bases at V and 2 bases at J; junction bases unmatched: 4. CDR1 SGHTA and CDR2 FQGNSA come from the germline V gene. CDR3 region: CASSLGDRAGNTIYF. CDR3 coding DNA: TGTGCCAGCAGCCTAGGGGACAGGGCTGGAAACACCATATATTTT.

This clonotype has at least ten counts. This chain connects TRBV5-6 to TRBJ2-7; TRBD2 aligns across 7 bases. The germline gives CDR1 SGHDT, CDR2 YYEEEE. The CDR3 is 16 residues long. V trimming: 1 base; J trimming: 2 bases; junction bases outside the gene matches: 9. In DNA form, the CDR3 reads TGTGCCAGCAGCTTGCGTTGGGACTACCTAACCTACGAGCAGTACTTC. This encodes CASSLRWDYLTYEQYF.

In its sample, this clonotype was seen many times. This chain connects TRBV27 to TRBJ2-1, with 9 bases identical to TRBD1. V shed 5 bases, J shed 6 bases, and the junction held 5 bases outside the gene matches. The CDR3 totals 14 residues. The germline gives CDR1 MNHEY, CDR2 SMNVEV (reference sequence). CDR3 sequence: CASSPMGQGNEQFF. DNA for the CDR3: TGTGCCAGCAGTCCGATGGGACAGGGCAATGAGCAGTTCTTC.

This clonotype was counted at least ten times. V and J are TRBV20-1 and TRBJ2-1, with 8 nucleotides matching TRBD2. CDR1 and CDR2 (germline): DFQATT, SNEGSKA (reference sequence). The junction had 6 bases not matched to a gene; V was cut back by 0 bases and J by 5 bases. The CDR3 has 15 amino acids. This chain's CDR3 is CSARDLRLANNEQFF. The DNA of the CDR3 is TGCAGTGCTAGAGATCTCAGACTAGCGAACAATGAGCAGTTCTTC.

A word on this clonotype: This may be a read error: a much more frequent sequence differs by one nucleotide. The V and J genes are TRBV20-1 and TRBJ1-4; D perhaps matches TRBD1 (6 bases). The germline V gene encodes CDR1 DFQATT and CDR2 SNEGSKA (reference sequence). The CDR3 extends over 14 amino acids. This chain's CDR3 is CSARKDRVNEELFF. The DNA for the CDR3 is TGCAGTGCTAGGAAGGACAGAGTGAATGAAGAACTGTTTTTT.

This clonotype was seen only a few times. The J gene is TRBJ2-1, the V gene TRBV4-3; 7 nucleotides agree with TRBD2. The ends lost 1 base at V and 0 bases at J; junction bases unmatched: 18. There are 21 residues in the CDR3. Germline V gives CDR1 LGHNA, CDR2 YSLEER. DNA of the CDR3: TGCGCCAGCAGCCAAGCGGGTTCTAATCCAGTCTGGACTAGCTCCTACAATGAGCAGTTCTTC. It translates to CASSQAGSNPVWTSSYNEQFF.

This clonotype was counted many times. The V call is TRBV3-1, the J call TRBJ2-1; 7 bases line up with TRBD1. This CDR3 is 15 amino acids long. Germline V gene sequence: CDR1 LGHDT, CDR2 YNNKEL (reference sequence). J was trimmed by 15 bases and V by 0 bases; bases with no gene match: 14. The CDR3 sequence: CASSQDQDRRRRRFF. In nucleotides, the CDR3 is TGTGCCAGCAGCCAAGATCAGGACAGGCGACGACGGCGGTTCTTC.

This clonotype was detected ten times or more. CDR3 loop: CASSKTSGSPNEQFF. The CDR3 region has the DNA TGTGCCAGCAGCAAGACTAGCGGGAGCCCCAATGAGCAGTTCTTC. The chain is built from TRBV7-2 and TRBJ2-1, with 12 bases that match TRBD2. This CDR3 spans 15 amino acids. CDR1 SGHTA and CDR2 FQGNSA come from the germline V gene. The V gene end was trimmed by 5 bases and the J gene end by 6 bases; junction bases not matched to a gene: 5.

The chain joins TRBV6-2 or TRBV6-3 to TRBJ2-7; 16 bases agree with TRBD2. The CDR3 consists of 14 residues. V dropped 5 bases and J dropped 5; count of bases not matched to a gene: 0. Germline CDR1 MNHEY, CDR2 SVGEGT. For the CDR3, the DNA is TGTGCCAGCAGTGGGACTAGCGGGAGGGACGAGCAGTACTTC. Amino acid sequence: CASSGTSGRDEQYF.

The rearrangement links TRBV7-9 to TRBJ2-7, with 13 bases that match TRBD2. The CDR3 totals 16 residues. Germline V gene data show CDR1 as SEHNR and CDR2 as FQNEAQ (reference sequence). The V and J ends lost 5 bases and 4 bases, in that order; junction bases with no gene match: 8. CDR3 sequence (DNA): TGTGCCAGCAGCCCCGGACTAGCGGGAGATGAATACGAGCAGTACTTC. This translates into CASSPGLAGDEYEQYF.

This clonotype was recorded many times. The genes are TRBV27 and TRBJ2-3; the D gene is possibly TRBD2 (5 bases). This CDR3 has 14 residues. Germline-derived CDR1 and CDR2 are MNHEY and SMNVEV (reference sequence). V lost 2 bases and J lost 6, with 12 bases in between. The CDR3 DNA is TGTGCCAGCAGTTTAAGAAGTAGCGTTGATACGCAGTATTTT. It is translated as CASSLRSSVDTQYF.

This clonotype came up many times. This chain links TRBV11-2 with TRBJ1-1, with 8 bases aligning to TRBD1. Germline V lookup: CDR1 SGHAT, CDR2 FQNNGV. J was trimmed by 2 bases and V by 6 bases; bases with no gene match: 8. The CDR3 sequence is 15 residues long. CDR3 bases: TGTGCCAGCAGGAAATTGGGACAGGTAAACACTGAAGCTTTCTTT. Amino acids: CASRKLGQVNTEAFF.

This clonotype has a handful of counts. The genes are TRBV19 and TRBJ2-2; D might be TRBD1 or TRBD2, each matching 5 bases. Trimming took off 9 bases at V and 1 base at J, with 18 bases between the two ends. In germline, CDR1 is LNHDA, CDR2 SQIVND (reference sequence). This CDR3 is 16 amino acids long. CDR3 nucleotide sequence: TGTGCCAGCCTTGGGGGACGGGTCCAGAACACCGGGGAGCTGTTTTTT. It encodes CASLGGRVQNTGELFF.

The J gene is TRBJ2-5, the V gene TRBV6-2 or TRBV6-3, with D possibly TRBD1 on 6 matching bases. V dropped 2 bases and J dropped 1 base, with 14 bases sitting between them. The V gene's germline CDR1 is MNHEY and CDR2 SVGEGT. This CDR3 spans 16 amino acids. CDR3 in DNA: TGTGCCAGCAGTTACGTCCAGGGGCGCCTCCAAGAGACCCAGTACTTC. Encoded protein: CASSYVQGRLQETQYF.

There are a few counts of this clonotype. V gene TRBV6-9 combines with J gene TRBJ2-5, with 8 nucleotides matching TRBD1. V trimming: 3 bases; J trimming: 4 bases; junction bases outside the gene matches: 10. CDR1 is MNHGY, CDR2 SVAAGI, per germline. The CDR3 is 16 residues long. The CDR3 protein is CASSYWAGGIGETQYF. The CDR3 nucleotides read TGTGCCAGCAGTTACTGGGCAGGGGGCATTGGAGAGACCCAGTACTTC.

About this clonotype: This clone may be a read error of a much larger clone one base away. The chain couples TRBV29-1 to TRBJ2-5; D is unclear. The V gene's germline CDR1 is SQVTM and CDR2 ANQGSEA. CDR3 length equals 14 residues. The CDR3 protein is CSVARMTGQGTQYF. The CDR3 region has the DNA TGCAGCGTCGCCCGTATGACGGGCCAAGGGACCCAGTACTTC.

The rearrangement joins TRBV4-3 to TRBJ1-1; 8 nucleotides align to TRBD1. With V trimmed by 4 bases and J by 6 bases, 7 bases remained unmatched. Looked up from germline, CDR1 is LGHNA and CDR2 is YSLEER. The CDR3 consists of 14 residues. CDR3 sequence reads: CASSLDRVIPEAFF. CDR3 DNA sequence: TGCGCCAGCAGCCTGGACAGGGTAATCCCTGAAGCTTTCTTT.

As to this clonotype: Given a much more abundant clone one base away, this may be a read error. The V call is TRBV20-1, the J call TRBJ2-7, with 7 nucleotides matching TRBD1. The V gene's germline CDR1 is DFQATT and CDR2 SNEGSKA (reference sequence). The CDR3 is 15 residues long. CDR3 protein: CSTRDLGTVAGEQYF. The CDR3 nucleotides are TGCAGTACTAGAGATCTGGGGACAGTGGCGGGCGAGCAGTACTTC.

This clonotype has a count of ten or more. CDR3: CASSYLLGAYEQYF. In DNA form, the CDR3 reads TGTGCCAGCAGTTACTTATTGGGGGCCTACGAGCAGTACTTC. The J gene is TRBJ2-7, the V gene TRBV6-2 or TRBV6-3, with D perhaps matching TRBD1 or TRBD2 (5 bases each). This CDR3 spans 14 amino acids. Deletions cut 1 base from V and 2 bases from J, with 9 bases between. Looked up from germline, CDR1 is MNHEY and CDR2 is SVGEGT.

The CDR3 sequence is CATSGVQGSKGDTDTQYF. The CDR3 bases are TGTGCCACCAGTGGAGTACAGGGGTCCAAAGGGGACACAGATACGCAGTATTTT. This chain connects TRBV24-1 to TRBJ2-3; 7 nucleotides match TRBD1. Germline loops: CDR1 KGHDR, CDR2 SFDVKD. The CDR3 totals 18 residues. Trimming cost V 5 bases and J 2 bases; bases outside gene matches: 15.

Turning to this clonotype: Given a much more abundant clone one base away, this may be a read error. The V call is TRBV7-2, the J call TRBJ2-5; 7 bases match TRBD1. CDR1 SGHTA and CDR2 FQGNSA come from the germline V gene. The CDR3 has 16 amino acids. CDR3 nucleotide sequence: TGTGCCGGCAGCCCAATCTTGGACAGGTCGCCAGAGACCCAGTACTTC. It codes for CAGSPILDRSPETQYF.

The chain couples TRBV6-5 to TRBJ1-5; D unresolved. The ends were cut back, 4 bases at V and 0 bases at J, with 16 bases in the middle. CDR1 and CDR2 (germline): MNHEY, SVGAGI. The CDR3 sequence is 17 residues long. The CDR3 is CASSSTPSTGSNQPQHF. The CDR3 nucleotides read TGTGCCAGCAGTTCCACCCCTTCGACTGGTAGCAATCAGCCCCAGCATTTT.

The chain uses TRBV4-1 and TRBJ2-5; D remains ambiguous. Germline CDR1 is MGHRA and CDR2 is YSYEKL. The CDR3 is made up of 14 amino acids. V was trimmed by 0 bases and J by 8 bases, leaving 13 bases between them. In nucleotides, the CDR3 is TGCGCCAGCAGCCAAGAAGGCTCGCGGATAACCCAGTACTTC. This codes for CASSQEGSRITQYF.

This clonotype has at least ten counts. The CDR3 bases are TGTGCCAGCAGCCCGAGTTCTGGAAACACCATATATTTT. This codes for CASSPSSGNTIYF. This chain joins TRBV7-2 and TRBJ1-3; D unresolved. The V end lost 5 bases, the J end lost 1 base, and 6 bases lay between the germline ends. CDR1 and CDR2 (germline): SGHTA, FQGNSA. CDR3 length equals 13 residues. Using reference TRBV7-2 and TRBJ1-3 for the parts outside the CDR3, the full variable domain is GAGVSQSPSNKVTEKGKDVELRCDPISGHTALYWYRQSLGQGLEFLIYFQGNSAPDKSGLPSDRFSAERTGGSVSTLTIQRTQQEDSAVYLCASSPSSGNTIYFGEGSWLTVV.

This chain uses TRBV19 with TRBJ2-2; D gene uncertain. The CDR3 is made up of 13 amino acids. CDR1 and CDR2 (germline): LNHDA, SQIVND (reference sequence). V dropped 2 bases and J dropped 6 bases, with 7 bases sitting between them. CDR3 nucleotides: TGTGCCAGTAGTATACCAGGTGCCGGGGAGCTGTTTTTT. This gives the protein CASSIPGAGELFF.

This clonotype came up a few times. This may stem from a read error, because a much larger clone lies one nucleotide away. The CDR3: CASRRRDRVSGPGELFF. As DNA, the CDR3 is TGTGCCAGCAGACGCCGGGACAGGGTTTCTGGGCCCGGGGAGCTGTTTTTT. The rearrangement joins TRBV28 to TRBJ2-2, with 9 bases that match TRBD1. This CDR3 has 17 residues. The V segment lost 6 bases and the J segment 6 bases; nucleotides outside the gene matches: 14. Germline loops: CDR1 MDHEN, CDR2 SYDVKM.

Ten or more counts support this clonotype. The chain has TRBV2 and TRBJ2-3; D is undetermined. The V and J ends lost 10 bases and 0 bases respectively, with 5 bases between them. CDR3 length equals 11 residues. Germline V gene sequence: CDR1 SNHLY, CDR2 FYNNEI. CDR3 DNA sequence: TGTGCCACCACTAGCACAGATACGCAGTATTTT. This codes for CATTSTDTQYF.

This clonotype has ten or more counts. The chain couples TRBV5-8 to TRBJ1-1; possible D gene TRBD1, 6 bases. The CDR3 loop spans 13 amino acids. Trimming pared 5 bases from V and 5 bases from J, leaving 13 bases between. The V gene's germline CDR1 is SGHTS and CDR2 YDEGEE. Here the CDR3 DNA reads TGTGCCAGCAGTACACAACAGGGAACTGAAGCTTTCTTT. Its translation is CASSTQQGTEAFF.

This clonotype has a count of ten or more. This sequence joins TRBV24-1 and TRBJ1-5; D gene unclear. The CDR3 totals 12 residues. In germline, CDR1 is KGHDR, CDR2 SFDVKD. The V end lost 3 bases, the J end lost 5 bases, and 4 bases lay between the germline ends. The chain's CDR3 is CATSDTDQPQHF. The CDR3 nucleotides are TGTGCCACCAGTGATACGGATCAGCCCCAGCATTTT.